The 29 T cell receptor beta chains presented below share a single source sample, sequenced in a study of identical twins. TCRdb redid the calling of the 5' RACE reads with MiXCR, one entry per CDR3 protein. This table holds about 190,000 distinct CDR3 sequences, approximately 15% found once. The sample also formed part of further work on T cells expressing NK-cell markers.

The sequencing input was CD8+ T cells sorted from blood. All receptors come from a young woman in good health.

Ten or more counts support this clonotype. V gene TRBV15 combines with J gene TRBJ2-1; D unresolved. Trimming removed 3 bases from V and 6 bases from J, with 6 bases in between. The CDR3 contains 12 residues. The V gene's germline CDR1 is LNHNV and CDR2 YYDKDF (reference sequence). The CDR3 DNA reads as TGTGCCACCAGCAGCCCACGCAATGAGCAGTTCTTC. Its protein is CATSSPRNEQFF.

This clonotype was counted between two and nine times. This chain uses TRBV7-9 with TRBJ2-7; the D gene is possibly TRBD1 (6 bases). Germline V gene lookup returns CDR1 SEHNR and CDR2 FQNEAQ (reference sequence). V was shortened by 5 bases and J by 6 bases, with 20 bases between the two germline ends. The CDR3 sequence is 15 residues long. CDR3 sequence reads: CASSPGGQGWSEQYF. In DNA form, the CDR3 reads TGTGCCAGCAGCCCGGGCGGGCAGGGGTGGAGCGAGCAGTACTTC.

The chain recombines TRBV12-3 or TRBV12-4 with TRBJ2-3; D is undetermined. Trimming shortened V by 5 bases and J by 4 bases, and 13 bases separated the two germline ends. The CDR3 loop spans 14 amino acids. In DNA form, the CDR3 reads TGTGCCAGCAGTCGGACCCTACAGCCAGATACGCAGTATTTT. It translates to CASSRTLQPDTQYF.

This clonotype turned up a few times. The rearrangement joins TRBV18 to TRBJ2-7, with 7 positions matching TRBD1. Looked up from germline, CDR1 is KGHSH and CDR2 is LQKENI. The CDR3 is made up of 13 amino acids. V was pared by 4 bases and J by 4 bases, with 4 bases of the junction left unmatched. The CDR3 reads CASSHPTGYEQYF. The CDR3 coding sequence is TGTGCCAGCTCACACCCGACAGGGTACGAGCAGTACTTC. The full variable domain, completed using reference TRBV18 and TRBJ2-7, is NAGVMQNPRHLVRRRGQEARLRCSPMKGHSHVYWYRQLPEEGLKFMVYLQKENIIDESGMPKERFSAEFPKEGPSILRIQQVVRGDSAAYFCASSHPTGYEQYFGPGTRLTVT.

In this sample, this clonotype turned up a few times. The rearrangement uses TRBV10-3 and TRBJ2-7; possible D gene TRBD2, 6 bases. The V and J ends lost 4 bases and 7 bases respectively, with 11 bases between them. Germline V gene sequence: CDR1 ENHRY, CDR2 SYGVKD. CDR3 length: 12 residues. In nucleotides, the CDR3 is TGTGCCATCAGTGTCTCGCTAGCGGAGCAGTACTTC. It specifies CAISVSLAEQYF.

This clonotype was picked up a small number of times. V and J are TRBV20-1 and TRBJ2-1, with D tentatively TRBD2 (6 bases). CDR1 is DFQATT, CDR2 SNEGSKA, per germline (reference sequence). The V and J ends lost 6 bases and 4 bases respectively, with 19 bases between them. This CDR3 has 15 amino acids. The CDR3 here is CSANGKERAYNEQFF. CDR3 coding DNA: TGCAGTGCCAATGGAAAGGAGCGGGCTTACAATGAGCAGTTCTTC.

CDR3 sequence (DNA): TGCAGTGCTACATTCTCGGGAGCGCTTACGAACACAGATACGCAGTATTTT. It codes for CSATFSGALTNTDTQYF. The rearrangement links TRBV20-1 to TRBJ2-3; maybe TRBD2 (6 bases). Germline CDR1 is DFQATT and CDR2 is SNEGSKA (reference sequence). V lost 4 bases, J lost 2 bases, and 22 bases lay in between. The CDR3 is made up of 17 amino acids.

This clonotype has more than one count but fewer than ten. V is TRBV12-3 or TRBV12-4 and J is TRBJ1-5, with D uncertain. V dropped 4 bases and J dropped 4 bases, with 8 bases sitting between them. The CDR3 length is 13 residues. The CDR3 nucleotides read TGTGCCAGCAGTTGGAAGGCGAATCAGCCCCAGCATTTT. Translation: CASSWKANQPQHF.

This clonotype was recorded at least ten times. This chain links TRBV29-1 with TRBJ2-3; D is uncertain. V lost 7 bases to trimming and J lost 2 bases, with 13 bases between them. The CDR3 spans 13 residues. The germline gives CDR1 SQVTM, CDR2 ANQGSEA. In DNA, the CDR3 is TGCAGCGGACACGTTCGATCCACAGATACGCAGTATTTT. It encodes CSGHVRSTDTQYF.

The rearrangement links TRBV6-2 or TRBV6-3 to TRBJ2-2, with 7 bases that match TRBD2. The CDR3 is 15 residues long. Germline CDR1 is MNHEY and CDR2 is SVGEGT. V was pared by 0 bases and J by 7 bases, with 5 bases of the junction left unmatched. The CDR3 reads CASSYSGRADGELFF. The CDR3, as DNA: TGTGCCAGCAGTTACTCGGGGAGGGCCGACGGGGAGCTGTTTTTT.

The CDR3 loop is CASSAGSEAFF. CDR3 DNA sequence: TGTGCCAGCAGCGCAGGGAGCGAGGCTTTCTTT. The V and J genes are TRBV11-2 and TRBJ1-1; D possibly corresponds to TRBD1 (5 bases). Germline V gene sequence: CDR1 SGHAT, CDR2 FQNNGV. V lost 5 bases and J lost 11, with 12 bases in between. The CDR3 totals 11 residues.

The V call is TRBV15, the J call TRBJ2-7; perhaps D is TRBD1 or TRBD2 (5 bases each). The CDR3 has 15 residues. Trimming left V 4 bases short and J 6 bases short, with 19 bases between. Germline loops: CDR1 LNHNV, CDR2 YYDKDF (reference sequence). The CDR3 DNA is TGTGCCACCAGCACCCGGGACCTCTCAACGGGCGAGCAGTACTTC. Encoded protein: CATSTRDLSTGEQYF.

V and J are TRBV6-5 and TRBJ1-1, with 10 bases lining up with TRBD1. The CDR3 runs 16 residues. CDR1 and CDR2 (germline): MNHEY, SVGAGI. V lost 2 bases and J lost 10; bases outside the gene matches: 13. CDR3 residues: CASSYAPTGGELGAFF. CDR3 nucleotide sequence: TGTGCCAGCAGTTACGCGCCGACAGGGGGCGAGTTGGGAGCTTTCTTT.

In DNA, the CDR3 is TGTGCCAGCAGTTTATGGGTACCCGGTGCAACTAATGAAAAACTGTTTTTT. Its translation: CASSLWVPGATNEKLFF. The V gene is TRBV27, the J gene TRBJ1-4; no definite D call. The V gene's germline CDR1 is MNHEY and CDR2 SMNVEV (reference sequence). The CDR3 is 17 residues long. V lost 1 base to trimming and J lost 0 bases, with 12 bases between them.

The chain has TRBV7-9 and TRBJ2-3; a possible D gene is TRBD2 (5 bases). V lost 5 bases, J lost 10 bases, and 19 bases lay in between. The length of the CDR3 is 14 residues. CDR1 SEHNR and CDR2 FQNEAQ come from the germline V gene (reference sequence). The CDR3 sequence: CASSLPTETRAQYF. In nucleotides, the CDR3 is TGTGCCAGCAGCCTACCGACGGAGACGAGGGCGCAGTATTTT.

The chain's CDR3 is CASSLAGLARETQYF. The CDR3 bases are TGTGCCAGCAGCTTAGCGGGACTAGCTCGAGAGACCCAGTACTTC. The chain combines TRBV7-9 with TRBJ2-5, with 9 bases identical to TRBD2. Germline V gene data show CDR1 as SEHNR and CDR2 as FQNEAQ (reference sequence). CDR3 length equals 15 residues. The J segment lost 4 bases and the V segment lost 0 bases, leaving 3 bases of the junction unmatched. Based on the CDR3 plus reference TRBV7-9 and TRBJ2-5, the full variable domain is DTGVSQNPRHKITKRGQNVTFRCDPISEHNRLYWYRQTLGQGPEFLTYFQNEAQLEKSRLLSDRFSAERPKGSFSTLEIQRTEQGDSAMYLCASSLAGLARETQYFGPGTRLLVL.

V is TRBV7-6 and J is TRBJ2-1; D assignment may be TRBD1 or TRBD2 (6 bases each). The CDR3 sequence is 16 residues long. Trimming left V 5 bases short and J 4 bases short, with 18 bases between. Per germline, CDR1 SGHVS and CDR2 FNYEAQ. The CDR3 DNA reads TGTGCCAGCAGCCCAGGGGCATCGGGGGAGTACAATGAGCAGTTCTTC. Translation: CASSPGASGEYNEQFF.

The chain recombines TRBV7-9 with TRBJ1-2; tentatively, D is TRBD1 (6 bases). Between the trimmed V and J ends, which lost 4 bases and 6 bases, there was a span of 18 bases. The CDR3 runs to 15 residues. Germline V gene sequence: CDR1 SEHNR, CDR2 FQNEAQ (reference sequence). The CDR3: CASSSTGDRLNGYTF. For the CDR3, the DNA is TGTGCCAGCAGCTCAACCGGCGACAGGCTTAATGGCTACACCTTC.

The chain is built from TRBV19 and TRBJ2-7; 9 nucleotides align to TRBD1. The V gene's germline CDR1 is LNHDA and CDR2 SQIVND (reference sequence). V lost 4 bases, J lost 0 bases, and 4 bases stayed unmatched. The CDR3 contains 15 residues. The CDR3 nucleotides read TGTGCCAGTAGTACCCGGACAGGGGCCTCCTACGAGCAGTACTTC. Amino acids: CASSTRTGASYEQYF.

The chain combines TRBV12-3 or TRBV12-4 with TRBJ2-7; 9 bases align to TRBD1. With V trimmed by 8 bases and J by 1 base, 3 bases remained unmatched. CDR3 length: 13 residues. CDR3 sequence: CASGTGLSYEQYF. The DNA for the CDR3 is TGTGCCAGCGGGACAGGGCTTTCCTACGAGCAGTACTTC.

The chain uses TRBV29-1 and TRBJ1-2; D might be TRBD1 (5 bases). Germline V gene lookup returns CDR1 SQVTM and CDR2 ANQGSEA. The V end lost 8 bases, the J end lost 6 bases, and 13 bases lay between the germline ends. This CDR3 is built from 11 residues. CDR3 coding DNA: TGCAGCTCCTTCGTCAGGGATGGCTACACCTTC. Amino acids: CSSFVRDGYTF.

The chain recombines TRBV29-1 with TRBJ2-7; TRBD1 matches at 8 bases. Germline V gene data show CDR1 as SQVTM and CDR2 as ANQGSEA. This CDR3 has 13 amino acids. The V segment lost 7 bases and the J segment 5 bases; nucleotides outside the gene matches: 10. CDR3 amino acids: CSASWDRSNEQYF. The CDR3 DNA reads as TGCAGCGCCTCCTGGGACAGGAGCAACGAGCAGTACTTC.

This clonotype has more than one count but fewer than ten. Germline and junction disagree at one end, which may indicate a read error. This rearrangement joins TRBV6-1 to TRBJ1-5; D not resolved. Per germline, CDR1 MNHNS and CDR2 SASEGT. The CDR3 spans 12 residues. CDR3 DNA: TGTGCCAGCAGGGAAGCCAATCAGCCCCAGCATTTT. Its protein product is CASREANQPQHF.

The rearrangement uses TRBV28 and TRBJ2-1, with D tentatively TRBD1 (6 bases). The CDR3 extends over 15 amino acids. Germline assignment: CDR1 MDHEN and CDR2 SYDVKM. Trimming left V 4 bases short and J 4 bases short, with 14 bases between. The CDR3, as DNA: TGTGCCAGCAGTTCTCTACAGGGTGGGTACAATGAGCAGTTCTTC. This encodes CASSSLQGGYNEQFF.

This clonotype was seen only a few times. The gene calls are TRBV7-9 and TRBJ2-1; D is undetermined. Trimming stripped 5 bases from V and 7 bases from J, with 18 bases between. The CDR3 length is 15 residues. Germline loops: CDR1 SEHNR, CDR2 FQNEAQ (reference sequence). Here the CDR3 DNA reads TGTGCCAGCAGCCCCAAGGGCTTTTCGGAGAATGAGCAGTTCTTC. This sequence encodes CASSPKGFSENEQFF.

This clonotype was counted a few times. In DNA form, the CDR3 reads TGTGCCAGCAGTTTTATAGGACAGGGTGGCACAGATACGCAGTATTTT. It translates to CASSFIGQGGTDTQYF. The chain carries TRBV27 and TRBJ2-3; 8 bases agree with TRBD1. Germline V gives CDR1 MNHEY, CDR2 SMNVEV (reference sequence). The CDR3 extends over 16 amino acids. The trim removed 3 bases at V and 1 base at J, leaving 6 bases unmatched.

This clonotype is large (0.1 to 1%) in the sample. V gene TRBV3-1 combines with J gene TRBJ2-3; D unresolved. V dropped 0 bases and J dropped 6 bases, with 4 bases sitting between them. The germline CDR1 and CDR2 sequences are LGHDT and YNNKEL (reference sequence). The CDR3 is made up of 12 amino acids. The CDR3 DNA reads TGTGCCAGCAGCCAAGATCGGGATACGCAGTATTTT. It codes for CASSQDRDTQYF.

The chain recombines TRBV9 with TRBJ2-2, with D possibly TRBD2 on 6 matching bases. Trimming pared 3 bases from V and 2 bases from J, leaving 11 bases between. The CDR3 sequence is 15 residues long. Germline CDR1 reads SGDLS; CDR2 reads YYNGEE. The chain's CDR3 is CASSAGLLNTGELFF. The CDR3, as DNA: TGTGCCAGCAGCGCGGGACTCCTTAACACCGGGGAGCTGTTTTTT.

This clonotype was detected a few times. The chain has TRBV4-3 and TRBJ2-7; 7 bases are a match to TRBD2. The CDR3 runs 16 residues. Per germline, CDR1 LGHNA and CDR2 YSLEER. V lost 0 bases to trimming and J lost 5 bases; unmatched junction nucleotides: 10. This CDR3 is CASSQDRRGGPHEQYF. The CDR3 bases are TGCGCCAGCAGCCAAGATCGTCGGGGAGGGCCACACGAGCAGTACTTC.